The 32 T cell receptor beta chains below were found in one sample sequenced in a study of neurological immune-mediated disorders. MiXCR, run by TCRdb on the 5' RACE reads, gives a single entry per CDR3 protein. The sample carries about 78,000 distinct CDR3 sequences, roughly 4.7% recorded once. The material sequenced was PBMCs. Receptors were obtained from a woman under 40 with multiple sclerosis.

This clonotype was counted between two and nine times. V and J are TRBV5-1 and TRBJ2-5; D is unclear. Trimming pared 1 base from V and 3 bases from J, leaving 7 bases between. CDR3 length: 13 amino acids. CDR1 is SGHRS, CDR2 YFSETQ, per germline. CDR3 in DNA: TGCGCCAGCAGCTTGAATCCTAAAGAGACCCAGTACTTC. Amino acid sequence: CASSLNPKETQYF.

This clonotype has at least ten counts. The chain has TRBV4-1 and TRBJ2-2, with TRBD1 matching 7 bases. This CDR3 region has 14 residues. The junction had 6 bases not matched to a gene; V was cut back by 5 bases and J by 6 bases. Germline CDR1 is MGHRA and CDR2 is YSYEKL. The CDR3 coding sequence is TGCGCCAGCAGCAATATCCAGGGGGCCGGGGAGCTGTTTTTT. This gives the protein CASSNIQGAGELFF.

This clonotype has ten or more counts. The chain combines TRBV5-1 with TRBJ2-3; TRBD2 is a possible D gene (6 bases). The CDR3 sequence is 16 residues long. Germline V lookup: CDR1 SGHRS, CDR2 YFSETQ. Trimming left V 4 bases short and J 0 bases short, with 15 bases between. The DNA for the CDR3 is TGCGCCAGCAGCCTACGGGCCGGGACTAGCACAGATACGCAGTATTTT. This encodes CASSLRAGTSTDTQYF.

The chain couples TRBV19 to TRBJ1-4; possible D gene TRBD1, 5 bases. V dropped 8 bases and J dropped 5 bases, with 9 bases sitting between them. The germline CDR1 and CDR2 sequences are LNHDA and SQIVND (reference sequence). The CDR3 spans 12 residues. The CDR3 is CASSAGNEKLFF. In DNA, the CDR3 is TGTGCCAGTTCGGCAGGGAATGAAAAACTGTTTTTT. The whole variable domain, filled in from reference TRBV19 and TRBJ1-4, reads DGGITQSPKYLFRKEGQNVTLSCEQNLNHDAMYWYRQDPGQGLRLIYYSQIVNDFQKGDIAEGYSVSREKKESFPLTVTSAQKNPTAFYLCASSAGNEKLFFGSGTQLSVL.

This clonotype came up many times. This rearrangement joins TRBV20-1 to TRBJ2-1; maybe TRBD1 (6 bases). There are 15 residues in the CDR3. CDR1 is DFQATT and CDR2 is SNEGSKA in the germline V gene (reference sequence). V was trimmed by 7 bases and J by 5 bases, leaving 21 bases between them. CDR3 DNA: TGCAGTGTCCACCCAGGGGTTTCCCTTGACAATGAGCAGTTCTTC. Translating gives CSVHPGVSLDNEQFF.

The rearrangement joins TRBV7-9 to TRBJ2-7; D uncertain. In germline, CDR1 is SEHNR, CDR2 FQNEAQ (reference sequence). V lost 5 bases to trimming and J lost 2 bases, with 16 bases between them. This CDR3 is 15 amino acids long. CDR3 residues: CASSNPPANAYEQYF. The CDR3 nucleotides read TGTGCCAGCAGCAATCCTCCAGCGAACGCCTACGAGCAGTACTTC.

This clonotype was counted only a few times. The chain uses TRBV20-1 and TRBJ2-1; 9 bases map to TRBD2. Germline trimming cut 6 bases from V and 1 base from J; bases unmatched to any gene: 7. CDR3 length: 15 residues. In germline, CDR1 is DFQATT, CDR2 SNEGSKA (reference sequence). For the CDR3, the DNA is TGCAGTGCCCTAGCGGGGCCGATATCCTACAATGAGCAGTTCTTC. Its protein is CSALAGPISYNEQFF.

Remarks on this clonotype: A much larger clone lies a single base off, so this may be a read error. V is TRBV5-8 and J is TRBJ1-2, with D perhaps TRBD1 (5 bases). The germline V gene encodes CDR1 SGHTS and CDR2 YDEGEE. The CDR3 runs to 14 residues. V was cut by 4 bases and J by 3 bases, with 13 bases left in between. DNA of the CDR3: TGTGCCAGCAGCGGGCTTGACAGCCACTATGGCTACACCTTC. Its protein is CASSGLDSHYGYTF.

This clonotype was observed at least ten times. The J gene is TRBJ2-5, the V gene TRBV7-2; D uncertain. CDR1 and CDR2 (germline): SGHTA, FQGNSA. Trimming shortened V by 3 bases and J by 1 base, and 6 bases separated the two germline ends. This CDR3 is 13 amino acids long. The chain's CDR3 is CASSFRLQETQYF. CDR3 nucleotide sequence: TGTGCCAGCAGCTTCCGGCTCCAAGAGACCCAGTACTTC.

The chain carries TRBV29-1 and TRBJ2-7; tentative D call: TRBD1 (6 bases). V lost 4 bases and J 7 bases, leaving 14 bases between the germline ends. Germline-derived CDR1 and CDR2 are SQVTM and ANQGSEA. This CDR3 contains 12 residues. The CDR3 DNA sequence: TGCAGCGTTGTGGGACATCCGTTGGAGCAGTACTTC. Translated: CSVVGHPLEQYF.

This clonotype was observed at least ten times. The V call is TRBV20-1, the J call TRBJ1-5; perhaps TRBD1 as D (6 bases). This CDR3 has 13 amino acids. From germline, CDR1 is DFQATT and CDR2 SNEGSKA (reference sequence). The CDR3 nucleotides read TGCAGCGCTCGGGGGCAAACTCAGCAGCCCCAGCATTTT. Residues: CSARGQTQQPQHF.

There are many counts of this clonotype. The V gene is TRBV5-1, the J gene TRBJ1-1, with D maybe TRBD1 (5 bases). This CDR3 comprises 15 residues. The germline V gene has CDR1 SGHRS and CDR2 YFSETQ. The V end was cut by 3 bases, the J end by 2 bases, with 14 bases between. The CDR3 region has the DNA TGCGCCAGCAGCTACTCCCGGGACCCTAACACTGAAGCTTTCTTT. This gives the protein CASSYSRDPNTEAFF.

This clonotype was detected ten times or more. The rearrangement links TRBV3-1 to TRBJ1-4; 8 nucleotides line up with TRBD1. The germline gives CDR1 LGHDT, CDR2 YNNKEL (reference sequence). Germline trimming cut 5 bases from V and 0 bases from J; bases unmatched to any gene: 8. This CDR3 region has 17 residues. The CDR3 nucleotides read TGTGCCAGCAGCAACGGACAGGGATCCGCAACTAATGAAAAACTGTTTTTT. Translated: CASSNGQGSATNEKLFF.

This clonotype appeared many times. The genes are TRBV5-5 and TRBJ2-7; D is unresolved. The CDR3 contains 14 residues. Trimming pared 0 bases from V and 0 bases from J, leaving 7 bases between. Germline V CDR1 and CDR2: SGHKS, YYEKEE (reference sequence). This chain's CDR3 is CASSLDSSSYEQYF. The CDR3 DNA is TGTGCCAGCAGCTTGGACAGTTCCTCCTACGAGCAGTACTTC.

The table lists this clonotype with many counts. The chain combines TRBV7-9 with TRBJ1-6; D gene unclear. Per the germline V gene, CDR1 is SEHNR and CDR2 is FQNEAQ (reference sequence). CDR3 length equals 11 residues. The ends were cut back, 4 bases at V and 10 bases at J, with 5 bases in the middle. CDR3 coding DNA: TGTGCCAGCAGCTACGGCTCACCCCTCCACTTT. Translated: CASSYGSPLHF.

As regards this clonotype: Given a much more abundant clone one base away, this may be a read error. The V call is TRBV7-6, the J call TRBJ1-5, with D possibly being TRBD1 (5 bases). Germline lookup yields CDR1 SGHVS and CDR2 FNYEAQ. This CDR3 comprises 14 residues. In DNA form, the CDR3 reads TGTGCCAGCAGCTTAGCGGGGGGGTATCAGCCCCAGAATTTT. Translating it yields CASSLAGGYQPQNF.

This clonotype showed up many times. The CDR3 loop reads CASSLSLATDTQYF. The CDR3, as DNA: TGCGCCAGCAGCTTGTCTTTGGCCACAGATACGCAGTATTTT. V gene TRBV5-1 combines with J gene TRBJ2-3, with unresolved D. Germline CDR1 SGHRS, CDR2 YFSETQ. V was trimmed by 1 base and J by 2 bases, leaving 8 bases between them. The CDR3 has 14 amino acids.

This clonotype has ten or more counts. This chain joins TRBV12-3 or TRBV12-4 and TRBJ2-3; possibly TRBD2 for D (5 bases). The CDR3 is made up of 14 amino acids. Trimming cost V 3 bases and J 2 bases, with 9 bases left between them. CDR3 in DNA: TGTGCCAGCAGTTTCACGGGGTACACAGATACGCAGTATTTT. The encoded protein is CASSFTGYTDTQYF.

This clonotype occurred many times. V gene TRBV5-1 combines with J gene TRBJ2-7; D gene ambiguous. The germline V gene encodes CDR1 SGHRS and CDR2 YFSETQ. There are 17 residues in the CDR3. V dropped 0 bases and J dropped 0 bases, with 16 bases sitting between them. DNA for the CDR3: TGCGCCAGCAGCTTGGGGGTGGGTAAGCCACACTCCTACGAGCAGTACGTC. Translating gives CASSLGVGKPHSYEQYV.

This clonotype came up many times. This sequence joins TRBV5-1 and TRBJ2-1, with no clear D. CDR1 SGHRS and CDR2 YFSETQ come from the germline V gene. The CDR3 runs 16 residues. V dropped 0 bases and J dropped 0 bases, with 10 bases sitting between them. The DNA of the CDR3 is TGCGCCAGCAGCTTGGATGGACCGAGCTCCTACAATGAGCAGTTCTTC. It translates to CASSLDGPSSYNEQFF.

This clonotype was observed a few times. The CDR3 here is CASSGPRGRDTQYF. In DNA form, the CDR3 reads TGTGCCAGCAGCGGTCCTCGGGGGAGGGATACGCAGTATTTT. The chain links TRBV2 to TRBJ2-3; possible D gene TRBD2, 6 bases. CDR3 length equals 14 residues. Trimming took 6 bases from V and 6 from J, leaving 16 bases between them. CDR1 and CDR2 from the germline V gene are SNHLY and FYNNEI.

This clonotype came up many times. The V gene is TRBV7-8, the J gene TRBJ2-2, with D perhaps matching TRBD2 (6 bases). CDR3 length equals 15 residues. Per the germline V gene, CDR1 is SGHVS and CDR2 is FQNEAQ. V dropped 4 bases and J dropped 6 bases, with 15 bases sitting between them. In DNA, the CDR3 is TGTGCCAGCAGCTACGGGACTGCTGAGTCCGGGGAGCTGTTTTTT. Protein sequence: CASSYGTAESGELFF.

This chain uses TRBV5-1 with TRBJ2-5; 7 bases map to TRBD1. The CDR3 spans 14 residues. The V gene's germline CDR1 is SGHRS and CDR2 YFSETQ. After removal of 4 bases from V and 5 bases from J, the junction contained 8 bases not matched to a gene. CDR3 sequence: CASSGSGQMETQYF. The CDR3 DNA reads as TGCGCCAGCAGCGGATCGGGACAGATGGAGACCCAGTACTTC.

The chain has TRBV20-1 and TRBJ2-7; 16 nucleotides line up with TRBD2. The CDR3 is 17 residues long. The ends lost 6 bases at V and 3 bases at J; junction bases unmatched: 11. Germline CDR1 and CDR2: DFQATT and SNEGSKA (reference sequence). CDR3 DNA sequence: TGCAGTGCCCGAGGGGGGACTAGCGGGAGGGCCATCTACGAGCAGTACTTC. Translated: CSARGGTSGRAIYEQYF.

The gene calls are TRBV5-1 and TRBJ2-2; no definite D call. The V gene's germline CDR1 is SGHRS and CDR2 YFSETQ. This CDR3 region has 15 residues. V gave up 5 bases and J gave up 0 bases, with 11 bases separating them. The CDR3 spells CASSERTANTGELFF. The CDR3, as DNA: TGCGCCAGCAGTGAAAGAACAGCGAACACCGGGGAGCTGTTTTTT. Using reference TRBV5-1 and TRBJ2-2 for the parts outside the CDR3, the full variable domain is KAGVTQTPRYLIKTRGQQVTLSCSPISGHRSVSWYQQTPGQGLQFLFEYFSETQRNKGNFPGRFSGRQFSNSRSEMNVSTLELGDSALYLCASSERTANTGELFFGEGSRLTVL.

J is TRBJ1-1 and V is TRBV19; TRBD1 agrees at 8 bases. With V trimmed by 3 bases and J by 1 base, 4 bases remained unmatched. The CDR3 extends over 15 amino acids. Germline V CDR1 and CDR2: LNHDA, SQIVND (reference sequence). CDR3 loop: CASSIPGTGNTEAFF. As DNA, the CDR3 is TGTGCCAGTAGTATTCCCGGGACAGGGAACACTGAAGCTTTCTTT.

Ten or more counts support this clonotype. The genes are TRBV21-1 and TRBJ2-5; whether TRBD2, the table's D call, matches the DNA was not checked. TRBV21-1 is recorded as a pseudogene. The CDR3 contains 17 residues. Here the CDR3 DNA reads TGTGCCAGCAGCCACTTAGATGGCGGGAGATGGGGAGAGACCCAGTACTTC. Its protein is CASSHLDGGRWGETQYF.

This clonotype was counted ten times or more. V is TRBV7-2 and J is TRBJ1-2, with 8 nucleotides matching TRBD1. The CDR3 length is 13 residues. V was clipped by 5 bases and J by 6 bases; unmatched bases: 5. The V gene's germline CDR1 is SGHTA and CDR2 FQGNSA. CDR3 sequence reads: CASSASQGDGYTF. CDR3 sequence (DNA): TGTGCCAGCAGCGCGTCACAGGGGGATGGCTACACCTTC.

The CDR3 loop is CASSLGGRAEAFF. CDR3 nucleotides: TGCGCCAGCAGCCTGGGTGGAAGAGCTGAAGCTTTCTTT. The chain uses TRBV5-1 and TRBJ1-1; no clear D gene. There are 13 residues in the CDR3. The V gene lost 4 bases and the J gene lost 6 bases, with 13 bases spanning the gap. Germline V gene sequence: CDR1 SGHRS, CDR2 YFSETQ.

This clonotype was counted ten times or more. The rearrangement links TRBV7-2 to TRBJ2-1; either TRBD1 or TRBD2 may fit D (5 bases each). Germline values: CDR1 SGHTA, CDR2 FQGNSA. This CDR3 has 13 amino acids. The V end lost 5 bases, the J end lost 8 bases, and 13 bases lay between the germline ends. This CDR3 is CASSQGPSDEQFF. In DNA form, the CDR3 reads TGTGCCAGCAGCCAGGGACCTTCCGATGAGCAGTTCTTC.

This clonotype was found many times. The chain recombines TRBV5-1 with TRBJ1-6, with D perhaps matching TRBD1 (5 bases). The V and J ends lost 0 bases and 10 bases respectively, with 14 bases between them. CDR3 length: 15 amino acids. Germline CDR1 SGHRS, CDR2 YFSETQ. DNA of the CDR3: TGCGCCAGCAGCTTGGGCCAGGGCAGGGAATCACCCCTCCACTTT. Encoded protein: CASSLGQGRESPLHF.

This clonotype was counted ten times or more. The chain uses TRBV6-5 and TRBJ1-1, with D possibly being TRBD1 (6 bases). V was clipped by 0 bases and J by 5 bases, with 16 bases between them. The CDR3 is made up of 16 amino acids. CDR1 and CDR2 (germline): MNHEY, SVGAGI. CDR3 sequence (DNA): TGTGCCAGCAGTTACTCGACCGGGACATTGAGGACTGAAGCTTTCTTT. Translated, it gives CASSYSTGTLRTEAFF.